This TCR beta chain derives from a study of regulatory T cells in long-lasting Graves disease. Study context: To qualify as persistent, Graves' disease required over 5 years of antithyroid drugs with positive TSH receptor antibodies. Regarding the study as a whole: Gene preferences differed: TRBV28, TRBJ1-2, TRBJ2-5 in persistent cases. The study found persistent patients shared more public clonotypes (about 3,000) than new patients (approximately 970).

Specified time point: persistent/refractory GD, antithyroid drugs over 5 years with positive TRAb. After RNA was extracted from PBMCs, the TCR library was made from it. Relying on iRepertoire HTBI primers and Arm-PCR of CDR3 regions, the team built TCR beta libraries. TCRdb recomputed calls from the multiplex PCR reads with MiXCR, one row per CDR3 protein. The sample shows hundreds of thousands of distinct CDR3 sequences, around a fifth of them seen only once. This clonotype was seen repeatedly, ten times or more. The antigen remains unidentified. This CDR3 is built from 15 residues. Per germline, CDR1 SEHNR and CDR2 FQNEAQ (reference sequence). Between the trimmed V and J ends, which lost 1 base and 2 bases, there was a span of 11 bases.

The clonotype comes from a female donor with Graves disease. The sequenced sample was peripheral blood mononuclear cells (PBMCs), obtained when the disease was refractory, from a patient treated with antithyroid drugs. V is TRBV7-9 and J is TRBJ1-2; tentative D call: TRBD1 (6 bases). CDR3 nucleotide sequence: TGTGCCAGCAGCTTAGGCAGGGGCGGGAACTATGGCTACACCTTC. It encodes CASSLGRGGNYGYTF.